A selection of T cell receptor beta chains follows, all from one sample in a study of PD-1 blockade in classical Hodgkin lymphoma. The data were produced by immunoSEQ multiplex PCR, yet TCRdb's version contains in-frame clones alone and is incomplete. The repertoire consists of under 100,000 clones, with 80% to 85% occurring once and the leading ten covering 12%. Sequenced here: peripheral blood mononuclear cells (PBMCs), sampled at baseline. The source of these receptors is a human donor with classical Hodgkin lymphoma. The CDR3 runs from the conserved cysteine through the conserved F or W. Fields, in order: J gene, D gene, clone size, V gene, CDR3 DNA, CDR3 protein. A D gene is named only where the DNA matches it firmly. Rows give clone size only sometimes, using once, few, many, or a class for an expanded clone.

J gene: TRBJ1-2; D gene: .; clone size: .; V gene: TRBV30; CDR3 DNA: TGTGCCTGGAGGGCTGGGGGCTACACCTTC; CDR3 protein: CAWRAGGYTF
J gene: TRBJ1-2; D gene: TRBD1; clone size: .; V gene: TRBV11-2; CDR3 DNA: TGTGCCAGCAGCTTAGGGTCGGGACAGATTTTTTATGGCTACACCTTC; CDR3 protein: CASSLGSGQIFYGYTF
J gene: TRBJ2-1; D gene: .; clone size: few; V gene: TRBV5-1; CDR3 DNA: TGCGCCAGCAGCTTGGGGGCCACGGGGAATGAGCAGTTCTTC; CDR3 protein: CASSLGATGNEQFF
J gene: TRBJ2-3; D gene: .; clone size: few; V gene: TRBV2; CDR3 DNA: TGTGCCAGCAGTGTGGAAAGGAGTAGCACAGATACGCAGTATTTT; CDR3 protein: CASSVERSSTDTQYF
J gene: TRBJ1-2; D gene: TRBD1; clone size: few; V gene: TRBV18; CDR3 DNA: TGTGCCAGCTCCTCCGACAGGGGGTTTGGCTACACCTTC; CDR3 protein: CASSSDRGFGYTF
J gene: TRBJ2-1; D gene: .; clone size: .; V gene: TRBV6-1; CDR3 DNA: TGTGCCAGCAGTGAAGCGCTAAAGGTTCCCAGCCTCTTC; CDR3 protein: CASSEALKVPSLF
J gene: TRBJ2-1; D gene: TRBD2; clone size: .; V gene: TRBV5-1; CDR3 DNA: TGCGCCAGCACACGCACTAGCGGCTCCTACAATGAGCAGTTCTTC; CDR3 protein: CASTRTSGSYNEQFF
J gene: TRBJ1-5; D gene: .; clone size: .; V gene: TRBV7-2; CDR3 DNA: TGTGCCAGCAGCCGCGAAAATCAGCCCCAGCATTTT; CDR3 protein: CASSRENQPQHF
J gene: TRBJ1-5; D gene: .; clone size: .; V gene: TRBV28; CDR3 DNA: TGTGCCAGCAGTCCCCCAAGGGGGGGACTTCAGCCCCAGCATTTT; CDR3 protein: CASSPPRGGLQPQHF
J gene: TRBJ2-3; D gene: .; clone size: .; V gene: TRBV9; CDR3 DNA: TGTGCCAGCACCGTAGGACTGGAACCCACAAATACGCAGTATTTT; CDR3 protein: CASTVGLEPTNTQYF
J gene: TRBJ1-1; D gene: .; clone size: .; V gene: TRBV19; CDR3 DNA: TGTGCCTCCTCAGGGGTAGTAAACACTGAAGCTTTCTTT; CDR3 protein: CASSGVVNTEAFF
J gene: TRBJ2-1; D gene: TRBD2; clone size: .; V gene: TRBV7-2; CDR3 DNA: TGTGCCAGCCATAGAGCTAGCGGAAATGAGCAGTTCTTC; CDR3 protein: CASHRASGNEQFF
J gene: TRBJ2-7; D gene: .; clone size: .; V gene: TRBV21-1; CDR3 DNA: TGTGCCAGCAGCAAAGTCCATCGAAGGGAGGGGACTAGCCAAGACCTCCCTCACGAGCAGTACTTC; CDR3 protein: CASSKVHRREGTSQDLPHEQYF
J gene: TRBJ2-3; D gene: .; clone size: .; V gene: TRBV7-2; CDR3 DNA: TGTGCCAGCAGCTCCTTTGGAAGCACAGATACGCAGTATTTT; CDR3 protein: CASSSFGSTDTQYF
J gene: TRBJ1-5; D gene: TRBD1; clone size: .; V gene: TRBV18; CDR3 DNA: TGTGCCAGCTCACCCGGGACAGGGTATAATCAGCCCCAGCATTTT; CDR3 protein: CASSPGTGYNQPQHF
J gene: TRBJ1-2; D gene: .; clone size: .; V gene: TRBV7-8; CDR3 DNA: TGTGCCAGCAGCTTAGGATCCGGGAGAGAGGGGGGCTACACCTTC; CDR3 protein: CASSLGSGREGGYTF
J gene: TRBJ1-1; D gene: .; clone size: .; V gene: TRBV6-6; CDR3 DNA: TGTGCCAGCACCACAGGCTCGGGAGCGGGGGCTTTCTTT; CDR3 protein: CASTTGSGAGAFF
J gene: TRBJ1-3; D gene: .; clone size: .; V gene: TRBV5-8; CDR3 DNA: TGTGCCAGCAGCTCCCCGGCAAGGAGAGCCAGCTCTGGAAACACCATATATTTT; CDR3 protein: CASSSPARRASSGNTIYF
J gene: TRBJ1-5; D gene: .; clone size: few; V gene: TRBV27; CDR3 DNA: TGTGCCAGCAGTTTCCAGGGTCAGCCCCAGCATTTT; CDR3 protein: CASSFQGQPQHF
J gene: TRBJ2-4; D gene: .; clone size: once; V gene: TRBV21-1; CDR3 DNA: TGTGCCAGCAGCAAAGAGGAGAGGGGGGATCTAGCCAAAAACATTCAGTACTTC; CDR3 protein: CASSKEERGDLAKNIQYF
J gene: TRBJ2-1; D gene: .; clone size: few; V gene: TRBV9; CDR3 DNA: TGTGCCAGCAGCGATGGAACAGGGAGATACAATGAGCAGTTCTTC; CDR3 protein: CASSDGTGRYNEQFF
J gene: TRBJ2-7; D gene: TRBD2; clone size: .; V gene: TRBV7-8; CDR3 DNA: TGTGCCAGCAGCTTAGTGTTGCGGGAGGGGGTAGAGCAGTACTTC; CDR3 protein: CASSLVLREGVEQYF
J gene: TRBJ2-5; D gene: .; clone size: .; V gene: TRBV19; CDR3 DNA: TGTGCCAGTAGTCCTAGTCCAAGACGGGCCCAAGAGACCCAGTACTTC; CDR3 protein: CASSPSPRRAQETQYF
J gene: TRBJ1-4; D gene: TRBD1; clone size: .; V gene: TRBV7-6; CDR3 DNA: TGTGCCAGCAGTTCACAGGGGGCGGTTGTAACTAATGAAAAACTGTTTTTT; CDR3 protein: CASSSQGAVVTNEKLFF
J gene: TRBJ1-5; D gene: .; clone size: .; V gene: TRBV5-6; CDR3 DNA: TGTGCCAGCAGCTCCGCTAGAAGCAATCAGCCCCAGCATTTT; CDR3 protein: CASSSARSNQPQHF
J gene: TRBJ2-1; D gene: TRBD1; clone size: .; V gene: TRBV7-3; CDR3 DNA: TGTGCCAGCAGCGGGACAGGAGCCAATGAGCAGTTCTTC; CDR3 protein: CASSGTGANEQFF
J gene: TRBJ2-7; D gene: .; clone size: .; V gene: TRBV19; CDR3 DNA: TGTGCCAGTAGTATACGGGGCCTTTGGTCCTACGAGCAGTACTTC; CDR3 protein: CASSIRGLWSYEQYF
J gene: TRBJ2-1; D gene: TRBD2; clone size: .; V gene: TRBV6-1; CDR3 DNA: TGTGCCAGCAGTGAACGGAATAGCGGGTACTCCTACAATGAGCAGTTCTTC; CDR3 protein: CASSERNSGYSYNEQFF
J gene: TRBJ2-2; D gene: .; clone size: once; V gene: TRBV9; CDR3 DNA: TGTGCCAGCAGCGGGGTCCTGGTGGCCGGGGAGCTGTTTTTT; CDR3 protein: CASSGVLVAGELFF
J gene: TRBJ2-2; D gene: .; clone size: .; V gene: TRBV5-1; CDR3 DNA: TGCGCCAGCAGCTCCAGCGGAGCCACCGGGGAGCTGTTTTTT; CDR3 protein: CASSSSGATGELFF
J gene: TRBJ2-6; D gene: .; clone size: .; V gene: TRBV11-2; CDR3 DNA: TGTGCCAGCAGCTTAGGGGTTTTGGGGCGGAGGGCCAACGTCCTGACTTTC; CDR3 protein: CASSLGVLGRRANVLTF
J gene: TRBJ1-1; D gene: TRBD1; clone size: .; V gene: TRBV18; CDR3 DNA: TGTGCCAGCTCACCCTTTACCTCCGGGACAGGGGAACGGAGTGAAGCTTTCTTT; CDR3 protein: CASSPFTSGTGERSEAFF
J gene: TRBJ2-7; D gene: .; clone size: .; V gene: TRBV7-9; CDR3 DNA: TGTGCCAGCACCCAGGCGACAGCCCGATCCTACGAGCAGTACTTC; CDR3 protein: CASTQATARSYEQYF
J gene: TRBJ1-1; D gene: .; clone size: .; V gene: TRBV2; CDR3 DNA: TGTGCCAGCAGACAGGGATCGGGGACTGAAGCTTTCTTT; CDR3 protein: CASRQGSGTEAFF
J gene: TRBJ2-2; D gene: .; clone size: once; V gene: TRBV6-5; CDR3 DNA: TGTGCAACCCGCGCGGCGGGAACCGGGGAGCTGTTTTTT; CDR3 protein: CATRAAGTGELFF
J gene: TRBJ2-5; D gene: .; clone size: .; V gene: TRBV30; CDR3 DNA: TGTGCCTGGAGTCGAAGGAACCAAGAGACCCAGTACTTC; CDR3 protein: CAWSRRNQETQYF
J gene: TRBJ2-7; D gene: .; clone size: .; V gene: TRBV7-2; CDR3 DNA: TGTGCCAGCAGCTTACTGCCAGGGGGGCTTGGGGAGCAGTACTTC; CDR3 protein: CASSLLPGGLGEQYF
J gene: TRBJ2-1; D gene: TRBD2; clone size: .; V gene: TRBV19; CDR3 DNA: TGTGCCAGTAAGCCAAGCGGGGATTACAATGAGCAGTTCTTC; CDR3 protein: CASKPSGDYNEQFF
J gene: TRBJ1-1; D gene: .; clone size: .; V gene: TRBV23-1; CDR3 DNA: TGCGCCAGCAGTCAAGGGGGAAAGGGCACTGAAGCTTTCTTT; CDR3 protein: CASSQGGKGTEAFF
J gene: TRBJ1-1; D gene: TRBD1; clone size: .; V gene: TRBV9; CDR3 DNA: TGTGCCAGCAGCGTGGACAGGGCGAACACTGAAGCTTTCTTT; CDR3 protein: CASSVDRANTEAFF
J gene: TRBJ2-1; D gene: TRBD2; clone size: .; V gene: TRBV28; CDR3 DNA: TGTGCCAGCAGTTTACGGGGACTAGCGGGAGTTGAGCAGTTCTTC; CDR3 protein: CASSLRGLAGVEQFF
J gene: TRBJ1-5; D gene: .; clone size: .; V gene: TRBV19; CDR3 DNA: TGTGCCAGCCGGGACGCCGGGGTTCAGCCCCAGCATTTT; CDR3 protein: CASRDAGVQPQHF
J gene: TRBJ2-5; D gene: TRBD2; clone size: .; V gene: TRBV6-6; CDR3 DNA: TGTGCCAGCAGTAATAGCGGGTCCCAAGAGACCCAGTACTTC; CDR3 protein: CASSNSGSQETQYF
J gene: TRBJ2-2; D gene: .; clone size: .; V gene: TRBV13; CDR3 DNA: TGTGCCAGCAGCCCCGGGAATCGGAACACCGGGGAGCTGTTTTTT; CDR3 protein: CASSPGNRNTGELFF
J gene: TRBJ2-2; D gene: .; clone size: few; V gene: TRBV19; CDR3 DNA: TGTGCCAGTACCCGGGGGCCGGGACAGCCCGATTCCTACGCGAACACCGGGGAGCTGTTTTTT; CDR3 protein: CASTRGPGQPDSYANTGELFF
J gene: TRBJ2-1; D gene: TRBD1; clone size: .; V gene: TRBV6-5; CDR3 DNA: TGTGCCAGCCGCCCAGGTGTCGCACAGGGGGAGCAGTTCTTC; CDR3 protein: CASRPGVAQGEQFF
J gene: TRBJ2-5; D gene: .; clone size: .; V gene: TRBV5-4; CDR3 DNA: TGTGCCAGCAGCTCGCTTTCGGTCCAAGAGACCCAGTACTTC; CDR3 protein: CASSSLSVQETQYF
J gene: TRBJ2-7; D gene: TRBD1; clone size: .; V gene: TRBV14; CDR3 DNA: TGTGCCAGCAGCTGGGGACAGGGGGGCACCTACGAGCAGTACTTC; CDR3 protein: CASSWGQGGTYEQYF
J gene: TRBJ2-3; D gene: TRBD2; clone size: .; V gene: TRBV11-3; CDR3 DNA: TGTGCCAGCAGCACCGGGACTAGCGTAACAGATACGCAGTATTTT; CDR3 protein: CASSTGTSVTDTQYF
J gene: TRBJ2-7; D gene: .; clone size: few; V gene: TRBV14; CDR3 DNA: TGTGCCAGCAGCCAAAACGCCGGTTCCTACGAGCAGTACTTC; CDR3 protein: CASSQNAGSYEQYF
J gene: TRBJ1-5; D gene: TRBD1; clone size: .; V gene: TRBV7-2; CDR3 DNA: TGTGCCAGCAGCTTACTTGGACAGGGGGGTCAGCCCCAGCATTTT; CDR3 protein: CASSLLGQGGQPQHF
J gene: TRBJ2-1; D gene: TRBD2; clone size: few; V gene: TRBV5-4; CDR3 DNA: TGTGCCAGCAGTTTCCAGCGGGAGTCGGATGAGCAGTTCTTC; CDR3 protein: CASSFQRESDEQFF
J gene: TRBJ2-7; D gene: .; clone size: .; V gene: TRBV5-4; CDR3 DNA: TGTGCCAGCAGTTCCCGATCCAACTCCTACGAGCAGTACTTC; CDR3 protein: CASSSRSNSYEQYF
J gene: TRBJ2-1; D gene: .; clone size: .; V gene: TRBV6-1; CDR3 DNA: TGTGCCAGCAGTGAAGGTTGGGCGGATGAGCAGTTCTTC; CDR3 protein: CASSEGWADEQFF